The 13 T cell receptor beta chains reported below all come from one sample, sequenced in a study of blood T cell repertoires in COVID-19. Clones were sequenced by immunoSEQ multiplex PCR, and TCRdb holds only the in-frame ones, with some missing. Among around 70,000 clones listed, around 90% were seen once. The sequenced sample consisted of peripheral blood. The receptors shown here come from a human donor in a cohort sampled during active COVID-19.

CDR3 DNA sequence: TGTGCCAGCAGACTAGCGGGATCCTACGAGCAGTACTTC. This codes for CASRLAGSYEQYF. The chain joins TRBV27 to TRBJ2-7, with 10 positions matching TRBD2. V lost 6 bases and J lost 1; bases outside the gene matches: 0. The length of the CDR3 is 13 residues. Looked up from germline, CDR1 is MNHEY and CDR2 is SMNVEV (reference sequence).

The chain carries TRBV20-1 and TRBJ2-7, with D perhaps TRBD1 (6 bases). Germline V lookup: CDR1 DFQATT, CDR2 SNEGSKA (reference sequence). Trimming left V 4 bases short and J 4 bases short, with 8 bases between. The CDR3 is made up of 11 amino acids. CDR3 DNA sequence: TGCAGTGCTACTCAGGGGTACGAGCAGTACTTC. It codes for CSATQGYEQYF.

The CDR3 nucleotides read TGTGCCAGCAGCTGGGACAACTCCTACAATGAGCAGTTCTTC. Translation gives CASSWDNSYNEQFF. The chain uses TRBV5-6 and TRBJ2-1; D is possibly TRBD1 (6 bases). Looked up from germline, CDR1 is SGHDT and CDR2 is YYEEEE. The CDR3 is 14 residues long. V was cut by 3 bases and J by 0 bases, with 7 bases left in between.

The genes are TRBV19 and TRBJ1-2; unclear D gene. Trimming removed 2 bases at V and 6 bases at J, with 16 bases between. Germline lookup yields CDR1 LNHDA and CDR2 SQIVND (reference sequence). The length of the CDR3 is 15 residues. DNA for the CDR3: TGTGCCAGTAGTATAACGCCCCTCGAGGGAAATGGCTACACCTTC. Its translation: CASSITPLEGNGYTF.

This chain connects TRBV7-2 to TRBJ2-5; tentatively, D is TRBD2 (6 bases). V was cut by 3 bases and J by 5 bases, with 16 bases left in between. The CDR3 loop spans 15 amino acids. Germline CDR1 reads SGHTA; CDR2 reads FQGNSA. The CDR3 DNA follows: TGTGCCAGCAGCTTGGACGGAGGGCAAGGGGAGACCCAGTACTTC. Translation gives CASSLDGGQGETQYF.

The rearrangement links TRBV27 to TRBJ2-1; 10 bases agree with TRBD2. Trimming cost V 2 bases and J 4 bases; bases outside gene matches: 5. Germline V gives CDR1 MNHEY, CDR2 SMNVEV (reference sequence). The CDR3 length is 16 residues. CDR3 in DNA: TGTGCCAGCAGTTTAACGGGACTAGCGTGGTACAATGAGCAGTTCTTC. As protein: CASSLTGLAWYNEQFF.

The chain links TRBV15 to TRBJ1-1; D remains ambiguous. CDR3 size: 13 residues. In germline, CDR1 is LNHNV, CDR2 YYDKDF (reference sequence). The V end was cut by 3 bases, the J end by 1 base, with 6 bases between. The CDR3 nucleotides are TGTGCCACCAGCAGCGGAGGGAACACTGAAGCTTTCTTT. Its protein product is CATSSGGNTEAFF. Full variable domain (outside the CDR3, taken from reference TRBV15 and TRBJ1-1): DAMVIQNPRYQVTQFGKPVTLSCSQTLNHNVMYWYQQKSSQAPKLLFHYYDKDFNNEADTPDNFQSRRPNTSFCFLDIRSPGLGDTAMYLCATSSGGNTEAFFGQGTRLTVV.

The chain joins TRBV18 to TRBJ1-1, with D unresolved. This CDR3 region has 14 residues. V was clipped by 0 bases and J by 1 base, with 6 bases between them. CDR1 is KGHSH and CDR2 is LQKENI in the germline V gene. The CDR3 here is CASSPPSPNTEAFF. Here the CDR3 DNA reads TGTGCCAGCTCACCACCGAGTCCGAACACTGAAGCTTTCTTT.

The genes are TRBV27 and TRBJ2-7, with 7 positions matching TRBD2. CDR1 is MNHEY, CDR2 SMNVEV, per germline (reference sequence). Unmatched junction bases numbered 5, after V lost 3 bases and J lost 0 bases. The CDR3 spans 15 residues. In DNA, the CDR3 is TGTGCCAGCAGTTTCACTAGCGAGAGCTCCTACGAGCAGTACTTC. Encoded protein: CASSFTSESSYEQYF.

The rearrangement uses TRBV27 and TRBJ2-7; TRBD1 matches at 10 bases. The CDR3 consists of 15 residues. Germline V gives CDR1 MNHEY, CDR2 SMNVEV (reference sequence). Unmatched junction bases numbered 8, after V lost 5 bases and J lost 4 bases. The CDR3 protein is CASSPAGQGGYEQYF. CDR3 coding DNA: TGTGCCAGCAGTCCCGCCGGACAGGGGGGGTACGAGCAGTACTTC.

The rearrangement uses TRBV27 and TRBJ2-7; TRBD1 matches at 8 bases. The trim removed 7 bases at V and 2 bases at J, leaving 7 bases unmatched. CDR1 MNHEY and CDR2 SMNVEV come from the germline V gene (reference sequence). This CDR3 has 14 amino acids. The CDR3 sequence: CASIRTGRPYEQYF. DNA of the CDR3: TGTGCCAGCATTAGGACAGGGAGGCCCTACGAGCAGTACTTC.

As regards this clone: Mismatch with germline at one junction end may stem from a read error. This sequence joins TRBV7-2 and TRBJ2-1, with 9 bases lining up with TRBD2. This CDR3 region has 16 residues. Germline CDR1 and CDR2: SGHTA and FQGNSA. The CDR3 loop reads CASSLAGGRAYNEQFF. For the CDR3, the DNA is TGTGCCAGCAGCTTAGCGGGCGGGAGGGCCTATAATGAGCAGTTCTTC.

The rearrangement joins TRBV28 to TRBJ2-2; D is perhaps TRBD1 (6 bases). Germline CDR1 is MDHEN and CDR2 is SYDVKM. The CDR3 has 18 residues. Trimming took 6 bases from V and 7 from J, leaving 27 bases between them. The CDR3 nucleotides are TGTGCCAGCAGAGTAAGACCGGGACACCGCGGGTTGGGCGGGGAGCTGTTTTTT. This translates into CASRVRPGHRGLGGELFF. Using reference TRBV28 and TRBJ2-2 for the parts outside the CDR3, the full variable domain is DVKVTQSSRYLVKRTGEKVFLECVQDMDHENMFWYRQDPGLGLRLIYFSYDVKMKEKGDIPEGYSVSREKKERFSLILESASTNQTSMYLCASRVRPGHRGLGGELFFGEGSRLTVL.